These 8 T cell receptor beta chains originate from one sample sequenced in a study of neoadjuvant anti-PD-1 for oral cavity cancer. Clones were read by immunoSEQ multiplex PCR, and TCRdb kept only the in-frame ones, dropping some. The profile shows 15,000 to 20,000 clones, around 72% of them singletons. The sample was PBMCs, taken before nivolumab (anti-PD-1) treatment. These receptors were taken from a person aged 35-80 years with oral cavity squamous cell carcinoma.

This chain connects TRBV19 to TRBJ2-5, with 12 bases matching TRBD2. This CDR3 spans 16 amino acids. CDR1 is LNHDA, CDR2 SQIVND, per germline (reference sequence). The J segment lost 5 bases and the V segment lost 4 bases, leaving 8 bases of the junction unmatched. The chain's CDR3 is CASSTRTSGEGETQYF. In DNA, the CDR3 is TGTGCCAGTAGTACCCGGACTAGCGGGGAGGGGGAGACCCAGTACTTC.

Here the CDR3 reads CASSLGQTGAHEKLFF. The CDR3, as DNA: TGTGCCAGCAGCTTGGGGCAAACGGGGGCGCATGAAAAACTGTTTTTT. The V gene is TRBV5-8, the J gene TRBJ1-4, with D perhaps matching TRBD1 (6 bases). The CDR3 length is 16 residues. Germline values: CDR1 SGHTS, CDR2 YDEGEE. V was trimmed by 0 bases and J by 6 bases, leaving 15 bases between them.

The rearrangement uses TRBV6-5 and TRBJ2-7, with D possibly TRBD1 on 6 matching bases. This CDR3 contains 14 residues. Germline V lookup: CDR1 MNHEY, CDR2 SVGAGI. Trimming removed 6 bases at V and 6 bases at J, with 18 bases between. The CDR3 protein is CASRSPGSGVEQYF. As DNA, the CDR3 is TGTGCCAGCAGGAGCCCAGGGTCAGGGGTCGAGCAGTACTTC.

CDR3 sequence reads: CASSRDYRYEQYF. The CDR3 coding sequence is TGTGCCAGCAGCCGGGACTACCGCTACGAGCAGTACTTC. The rearrangement uses TRBV11-1 and TRBJ2-7, with 7 positions matching TRBD2. Unmatched junction bases numbered 4, after V lost 5 bases and J lost 3 bases. This CDR3 comprises 13 residues. Germline V gene lookup returns CDR1 SGHAT and CDR2 FQDESV (reference sequence).

J is TRBJ1-1 and V is TRBV7-2; 12 bases map to TRBD1. With 3 bases clipped from V and 4 bases from J, the junction kept 9 bases outside the gene matches. CDR3 size: 17 residues. CDR1 SGHTA and CDR2 FQGNSA come from the germline V gene. This CDR3 reads CASSLGAGTGGRTEAFF. In DNA form, the CDR3 reads TGTGCCAGCAGCTTGGGTGCCGGGACAGGGGGCCGCACTGAAGCTTTCTTT.

The gene calls are TRBV11-2 and TRBJ2-7, with 10 positions matching TRBD1. The CDR3 extends over 15 amino acids. V shed 3 bases, J shed 0 bases, and the junction held 2 bases outside the gene matches. Per the germline V gene, CDR1 is SGHAT and CDR2 is FQNNGV. The CDR3 region is CASSFGQGGSYEQYF. As DNA, the CDR3 is TGTGCCAGCAGCTTTGGACAGGGGGGCTCCTACGAGCAGTACTTC.

The sample holds a few counts of this clone. The chain is built from TRBV30 and TRBJ1-2, with a possible D match to TRBD1 (5 bases). Germline V gene sequence: CDR1 GTSNPN, CDR2 SVGIG (reference sequence). There are 14 residues in the CDR3. Trimming took 1 base from V and 4 from J, leaving 13 bases between them. The DNA for the CDR3 is TGTGCCTGGAGTGCGGGGCTAAGGGGCTATGGCTACACCTTC. Residues: CAWSAGLRGYGYTF.

The chain recombines TRBV7-2 with TRBJ1-3; possible D gene TRBD1, 6 bases. Trimming left V 4 bases short and J 1 base short, with 14 bases between. The CDR3 spans 16 residues. Per the germline V gene, CDR1 is SGHTA and CDR2 is FQGNSA. The CDR3 bases are TGTGCCAGCAGCTACCCCGTGGACAGTTCTGGAAACACCATATATTTT. It yields the protein CASSYPVDSSGNTIYF.